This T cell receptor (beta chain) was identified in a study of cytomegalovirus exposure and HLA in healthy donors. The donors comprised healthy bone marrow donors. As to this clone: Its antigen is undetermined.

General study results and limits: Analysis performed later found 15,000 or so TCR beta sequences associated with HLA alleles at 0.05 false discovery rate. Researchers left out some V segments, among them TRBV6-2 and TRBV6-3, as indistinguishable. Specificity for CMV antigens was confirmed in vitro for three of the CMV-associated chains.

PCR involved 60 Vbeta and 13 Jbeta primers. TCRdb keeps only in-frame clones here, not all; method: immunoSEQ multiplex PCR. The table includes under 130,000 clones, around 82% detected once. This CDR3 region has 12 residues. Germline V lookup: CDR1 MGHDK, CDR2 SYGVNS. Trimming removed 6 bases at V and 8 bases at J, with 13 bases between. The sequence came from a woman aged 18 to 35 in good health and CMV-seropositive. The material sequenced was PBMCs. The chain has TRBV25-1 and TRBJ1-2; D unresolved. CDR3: CASRTSSFGYTF. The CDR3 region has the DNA TGTGCCAGCAGAACTAGTTCTTTCGGCTACACCTTC.